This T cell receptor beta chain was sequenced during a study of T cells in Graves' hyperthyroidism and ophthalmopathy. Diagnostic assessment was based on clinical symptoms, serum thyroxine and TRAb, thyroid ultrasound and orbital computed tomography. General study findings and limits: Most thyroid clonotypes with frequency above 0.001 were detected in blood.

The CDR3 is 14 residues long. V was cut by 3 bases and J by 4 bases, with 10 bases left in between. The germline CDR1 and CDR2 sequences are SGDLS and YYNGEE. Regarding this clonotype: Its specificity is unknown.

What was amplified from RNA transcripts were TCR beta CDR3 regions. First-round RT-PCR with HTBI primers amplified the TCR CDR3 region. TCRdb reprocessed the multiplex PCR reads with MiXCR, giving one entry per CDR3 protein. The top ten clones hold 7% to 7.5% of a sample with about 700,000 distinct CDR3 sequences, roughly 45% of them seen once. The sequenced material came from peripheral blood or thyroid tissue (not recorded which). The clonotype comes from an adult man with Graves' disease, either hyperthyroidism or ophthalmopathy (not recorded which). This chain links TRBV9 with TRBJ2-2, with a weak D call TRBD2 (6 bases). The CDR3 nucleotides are TGTGCCAGCAGCGGGAGGGGCGTCACCGGGGAGCTGTTTTTT. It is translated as CASSGRGVTGELFF. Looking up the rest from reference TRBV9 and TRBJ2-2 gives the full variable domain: DSGVTQTPKHLITATGQRVTLRCSPRSGDLSVYWYQQSLDQGLQFLIQYYNGEERAKGNILERFSAQQFPDLHSELNLSSLELGDSALYFCASSGRGVTGELFFGEGSRLTVL.